This is a list of T cell receptor beta chains from one sample in a study of PD-1 blockade in classical Hodgkin lymphoma. Assay: immunoSEQ multiplex PCR; the TCRdb copy retains only in-frame clones and omits some. The data contain about 25,000 clones, around 94% of them seen just once; the ten biggest clones take up about 3.8%. The sequenced sample consisted of peripheral blood mononuclear cells (PBMCs). These receptors all stem from a human donor with classical Hodgkin lymphoma. Both conserved end residues are part of each CDR3. The order of the fields is CDR3 protein, CDR3 DNA, J gene, clone size, D gene, V gene. D genes are given only for firm matches. Part of the rows lack a size; the others show once, few, many or a class for expanded clones.

cdr3_aa: CASSPPANYYEQYF; cdr3_nt: TGTGCCAGCTCACCACCTGCAAACTACTACGAGCAGTACTTC; j_call: TRBJ2-7; clone_size: -; d_call: -; v_call: TRBV18
cdr3_aa: CASSPRVIKSEAFF; cdr3_nt: TGTGCCAGCAGCCCGAGGGTGATCAAAAGTGAAGCTTTCTTT; j_call: TRBJ1-1; clone_size: -; d_call: -; v_call: TRBV28
cdr3_aa: CASSQGWGTGELFF; cdr3_nt: TGCGCCAGCAGCCAGGGCTGGGGGACCGGGGAGCTGTTTTTT; j_call: TRBJ2-2; clone_size: -; d_call: -; v_call: TRBV4-3
cdr3_aa: CASSLGGRETQYF; cdr3_nt: TGTGCTAGCAGCTTAGGAGGGAGGGAGACCCAGTACTTC; j_call: TRBJ2-5; clone_size: -; d_call: -; v_call: TRBV7-7
cdr3_aa: CASSQRTSGGVDEQFF; cdr3_nt: TGCGCCAGCAGCCAGCGGACTAGCGGGGGGGTAGATGAGCAGTTCTTC; j_call: TRBJ2-1; clone_size: -; d_call: TRBD2; v_call: TRBV4-1
cdr3_aa: CASSEGGEAFF; cdr3_nt: TGTGCCAGCAGCGAAGGTGGCGAAGCTTTCTTT; j_call: TRBJ1-1; clone_size: -; d_call: -; v_call: TRBV7-9
cdr3_aa: CASSLNQPQHF; cdr3_nt: TGTGCCAGCAGTTTGAATCAGCCCCAGCATTTT; j_call: TRBJ1-5; clone_size: -; d_call: -; v_call: TRBV28
cdr3_aa: CASGYRDWINTEAFF; cdr3_nt: TGTGCCAGCGGATACAGGGACTGGATCAACACTGAAGCTTTCTTT; j_call: TRBJ1-1; clone_size: -; d_call: -; v_call: TRBV5-6
cdr3_aa: CASSLVFRGGTEAFF; cdr3_nt: TGCGCCAGCAGCTTGGTATTCAGGGGTGGCACTGAAGCTTTCTTT; j_call: TRBJ1-1; clone_size: -; d_call: -; v_call: TRBV5-1
cdr3_aa: CASSLGHGFYSNQPQHF; cdr3_nt: TGTGCCAGCAGCTTGGGACATGGCTTTTATAGCAATCAGCCCCAGCATTTT; j_call: TRBJ1-5; clone_size: -; d_call: -; v_call: TRBV7-2
cdr3_aa: CSVGPPGSYGYTF; cdr3_nt: TGCAGCGTTGGCCCCCCGGGCTCCTACGGCTACACCTTC; j_call: TRBJ1-2; clone_size: -; d_call: -; v_call: TRBV29-1
cdr3_aa: CASSQGRAYEQYF; cdr3_nt: TGTGCCAGCAGCCAAGGCCGTGCCTACGAGCAGTACTTC; j_call: TRBJ2-7; clone_size: once; d_call: -; v_call: TRBV14
cdr3_aa: CAIQGRETQYF; cdr3_nt: TGTGCCATCCAGGGTCGCGAGACCCAGTACTTC; j_call: TRBJ2-5; clone_size: -; d_call: -; v_call: TRBV5-4
cdr3_aa: CASSPPGQGIGGNEKLFF; cdr3_nt: TGTGCCAGCTCACCCCCGGGACAGGGTATCGGAGGGAATGAAAAACTGTTTTTT; j_call: TRBJ1-4; clone_size: -; d_call: TRBD1; v_call: TRBV18
cdr3_aa: CASSFAGNTEAFF; cdr3_nt: TGTGCCAGCAGCTTCGCGGGGAACACTGAAGCTTTCTTT; j_call: TRBJ1-1; clone_size: -; d_call: -; v_call: TRBV7-2
cdr3_aa: CASTFGNYGYTF; cdr3_nt: TGTGCCAGCACTTTCGGTAACTATGGCTACACCTTC; j_call: TRBJ1-2; clone_size: -; d_call: -; v_call: TRBV28
cdr3_aa: CASSFGASGYTF; cdr3_nt: TGTGCCAGCAGCTTCGGGGCCAGTGGCTACACCTTC; j_call: TRBJ1-2; clone_size: -; d_call: -; v_call: TRBV5-5
cdr3_aa: CAIGVGTGELFF; cdr3_nt: TGTGCCATAGGGGTCGGGACCGGGGAGCTGTTTTTT; j_call: TRBJ2-2; clone_size: -; d_call: -; v_call: TRBV10-3
cdr3_aa: CASSLGERGGNEQFF; cdr3_nt: TGTGCCAGCAGCTTAGGTGAGAGAGGGGGCAATGAGCAGTTCTTC; j_call: TRBJ2-1; clone_size: -; d_call: -; v_call: TRBV11-2
cdr3_aa: CASSKYAGAGGYQPQHF; cdr3_nt: TGTGCCAGCAGCAAGTACGCCGGGGCCGGCGGGTATCAGCCCCAGCATTTT; j_call: TRBJ1-5; clone_size: -; d_call: -; v_call: TRBV7-8